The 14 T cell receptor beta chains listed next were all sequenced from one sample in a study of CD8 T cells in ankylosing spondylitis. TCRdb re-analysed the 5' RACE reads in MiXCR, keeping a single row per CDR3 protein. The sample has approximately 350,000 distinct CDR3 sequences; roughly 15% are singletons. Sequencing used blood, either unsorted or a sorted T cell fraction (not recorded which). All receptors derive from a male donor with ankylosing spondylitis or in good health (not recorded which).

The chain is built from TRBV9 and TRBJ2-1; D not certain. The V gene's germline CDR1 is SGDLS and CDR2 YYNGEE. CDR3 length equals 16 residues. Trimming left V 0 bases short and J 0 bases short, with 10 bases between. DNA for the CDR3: TGTGCCAGCAGCGTAGACCACAGCTACTCCTACAATGAGCAGTTCTTC. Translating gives CASSVDHSYSYNEQFF.

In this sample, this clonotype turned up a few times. The CDR3 protein is CASSPSSVSGRRGDTQYF. CDR3 nucleotide sequence: TGTGCCAGCAGCCCCAGTTCGGTTAGCGGGAGACGGGGAGATACGCAGTATTTT. The chain uses TRBV3-1 and TRBJ2-3; 9 nucleotides agree with TRBD2. The CDR3 is made up of 18 amino acids. Germline V gene lookup returns CDR1 LGHDT and CDR2 YNNKEL (reference sequence). The ends lost 4 bases at V and 5 bases at J; junction bases unmatched: 16.

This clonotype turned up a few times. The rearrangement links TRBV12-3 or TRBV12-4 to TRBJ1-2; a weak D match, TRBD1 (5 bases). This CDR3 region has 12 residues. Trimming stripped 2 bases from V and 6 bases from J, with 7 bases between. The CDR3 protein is CASSLNRHGYTF. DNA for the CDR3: TGTGCCAGCAGTTTAAACAGGCATGGCTACACCTTC.

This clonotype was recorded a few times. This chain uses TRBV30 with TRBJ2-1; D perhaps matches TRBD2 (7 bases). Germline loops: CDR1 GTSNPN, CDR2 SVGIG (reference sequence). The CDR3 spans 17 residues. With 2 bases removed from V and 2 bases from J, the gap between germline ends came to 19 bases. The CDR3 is CAWSPRGAGDTYNEQFF. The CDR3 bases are TGTGCCTGGAGTCCCCGGGGGGCGGGGGATACCTACAATGAGCAGTTCTTC.

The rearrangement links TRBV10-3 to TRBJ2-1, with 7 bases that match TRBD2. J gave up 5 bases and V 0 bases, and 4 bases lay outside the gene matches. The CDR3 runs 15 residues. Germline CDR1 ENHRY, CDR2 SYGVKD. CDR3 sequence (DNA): TGTGCCATCAGTGAGTCGAGGAGCGGGAACAATGAGCAGTTCTTC. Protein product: CAISESRSGNNEQFF.

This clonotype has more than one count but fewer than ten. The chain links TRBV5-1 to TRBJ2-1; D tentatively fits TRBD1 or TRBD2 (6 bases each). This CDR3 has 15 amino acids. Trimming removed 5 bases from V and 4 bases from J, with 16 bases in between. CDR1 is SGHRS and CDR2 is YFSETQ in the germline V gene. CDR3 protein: CASRSGAERYNEQFF. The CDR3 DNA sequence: TGCGCCAGCAGATCGGGGGCAGAGAGGTACAATGAGCAGTTCTTC.

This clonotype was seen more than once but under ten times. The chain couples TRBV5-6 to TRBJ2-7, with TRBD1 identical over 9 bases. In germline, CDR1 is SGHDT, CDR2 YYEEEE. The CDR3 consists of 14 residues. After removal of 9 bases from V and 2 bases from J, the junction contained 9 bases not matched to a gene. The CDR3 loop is CATRKGTGPYEQYF. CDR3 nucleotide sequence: TGTGCCACCCGGAAGGGGACAGGGCCCTACGAGCAGTACTTC.

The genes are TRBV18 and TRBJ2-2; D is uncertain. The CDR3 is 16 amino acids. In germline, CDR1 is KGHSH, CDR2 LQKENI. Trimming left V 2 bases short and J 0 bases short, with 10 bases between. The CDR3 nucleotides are TGTGCCAGCTCACCAGGGCGAGTTCCGAACACCGGGGAGCTGTTTTTT. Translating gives CASSPGRVPNTGELFF.

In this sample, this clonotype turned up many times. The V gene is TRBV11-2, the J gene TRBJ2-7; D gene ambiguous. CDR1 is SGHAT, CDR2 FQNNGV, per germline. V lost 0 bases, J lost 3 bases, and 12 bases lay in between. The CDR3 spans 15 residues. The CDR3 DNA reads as TGTGCCAGCAGCTTAGAATCGGTCAGGAGCTACGAGCAGTACTTC. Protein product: CASSLESVRSYEQYF.

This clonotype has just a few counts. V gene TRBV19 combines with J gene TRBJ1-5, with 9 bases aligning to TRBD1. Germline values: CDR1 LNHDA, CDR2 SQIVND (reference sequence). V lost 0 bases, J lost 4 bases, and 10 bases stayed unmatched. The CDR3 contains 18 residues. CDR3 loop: CASSIDPRGQGGNQPQHF. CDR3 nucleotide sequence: TGTGCCAGTAGTATAGATCCACGGGGACAGGGCGGGAATCAGCCCCAGCATTTT.

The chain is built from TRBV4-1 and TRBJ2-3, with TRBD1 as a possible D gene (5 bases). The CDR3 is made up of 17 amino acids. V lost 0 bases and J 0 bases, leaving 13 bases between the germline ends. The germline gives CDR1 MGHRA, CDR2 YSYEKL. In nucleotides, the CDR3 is TGCGCCAGCAGCCAAGAGTTCGGCCAGGGAAGCACAGATACGCAGTATTTT. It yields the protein CASSQEFGQGSTDTQYF.

In DNA form, the CDR3 reads TGTGCCAGCAGGAAGGACAGGGACGCTTGGGGTGAGCAGTTCTTC. As protein: CASRKDRDAWGEQFF. This sequence joins TRBV2 and TRBJ2-1; the match to TRBD1 covers 8 bases. CDR1 and CDR2 (germline): SNHLY, FYNNEI. J lost 9 bases, V lost 6 bases, and 13 bases had no gene match. This CDR3 region has 15 residues.

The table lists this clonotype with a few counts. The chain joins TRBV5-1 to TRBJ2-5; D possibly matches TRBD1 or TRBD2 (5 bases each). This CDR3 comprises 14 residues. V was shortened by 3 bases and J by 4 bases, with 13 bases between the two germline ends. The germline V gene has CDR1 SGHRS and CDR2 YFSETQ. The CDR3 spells CASSSRGARETQYF. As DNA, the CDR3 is TGCGCCAGCAGCTCGAGAGGGGCCAGAGAGACCCAGTACTTC.

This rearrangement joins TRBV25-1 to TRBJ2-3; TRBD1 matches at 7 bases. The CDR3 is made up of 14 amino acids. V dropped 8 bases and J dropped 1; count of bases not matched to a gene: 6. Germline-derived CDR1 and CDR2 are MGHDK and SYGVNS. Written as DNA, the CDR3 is TGTGCCAGCGCACTAACAGGGGGCACAGATACGCAGTATTTT. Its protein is CASALTGGTDTQYF.